These 13 T cell receptor beta chains were sequenced from one sample in a study of response to subunit inactivated influenza vaccine. In TCRdb, the RT-PCR reads were re-called with MiXCR into one record per CDR3 protein. This sample carries 800,000 or so distinct CDR3 sequences, 21% of them seen once, and the ten largest clones take about a tenth. Here the sequenced sample was PBMCs from blood, taken around 5 days after vaccination. The receptors originated from a man aged 45-65 years who received an inactivated influenza vaccine.

This clonotype has more than one count but fewer than ten. The CDR3 bases are TGTGCCAGCAGCCAAGAAGGGAACGGAGGGTCTGGCACAGATACGCAGTATTTT. Its translation is CASSQEGNGGSGTDTQYF. The chain carries TRBV4-2 and TRBJ2-3; tentatively, D is TRBD2 (6 bases). The CDR3 is 18 amino acids. CDR1 and CDR2 from the germline V gene are LGHNA and YNFKEQ. V was cut by 0 bases and J by 1 base, with 17 bases left in between.

This clonotype was recorded a few times. The chain carries TRBV12-3 or TRBV12-4 and TRBJ1-1; D gene unclear. CDR3 length equals 14 residues. Deletions cut 3 bases from V and 5 bases from J, with 13 bases between. As DNA, the CDR3 is TGTGCCAGCAGTTTTAGGACGGTGGAGACTGAAGCTTTCTTT. It translates to CASSFRTVETEAFF.

The sample holds a few counts of this clonotype. This sequence joins TRBV20-1 and TRBJ1-2; D unclear. Per germline, CDR1 DFQATT and CDR2 SNEGSKA (reference sequence). V was clipped by 3 bases and J by 2 bases, with 10 bases between them. The CDR3 spans 13 residues. The CDR3 DNA sequence: TGCAGTGCTAGGGCCTCAGACAACTATGGCTACACCTTC. As protein: CSARASDNYGYTF.

This clonotype was picked up many times. This chain links TRBV12-3 or TRBV12-4 with TRBJ2-7; D could derive from TRBD1 or TRBD2 (5 bases each). The CDR3 sequence is 16 residues long. V dropped 4 bases and J dropped 3 bases, with 19 bases sitting between them. The CDR3 loop reads CASSSGWDRDFYEQYF. CDR3 DNA: TGTGCCAGCAGTTCGGGGTGGGACCGAGATTTCTACGAGCAGTACTTC.

This clonotype was counted between two and nine times. The chain links TRBV20-1 to TRBJ2-2, with D possibly TRBD1 on 6 matching bases. V lost 2 bases and J lost 2, with 15 bases in between. The CDR3 runs to 16 residues. Germline V lookup: CDR1 DFQATT, CDR2 SNEGSKA (reference sequence). The CDR3 is CSARPDRSSNTGELFF. CDR3 sequence (DNA): TGCAGTGCTAGACCTGACAGGAGCTCAAACACCGGGGAGCTGTTTTTT.

The chain joins TRBV12-3 or TRBV12-4 to TRBJ2-1, with 10 bases fitting TRBD2. With 1 base clipped from V and 0 bases from J, the junction kept 6 bases outside the gene matches. This CDR3 spans 18 amino acids. CDR3 loop: CASSLGTSGMSSYNEQFF. CDR3 bases: TGTGCCAGCAGTTTAGGGACTAGCGGAATGAGCTCCTACAATGAGCAGTTCTTC.

Only a few counts were recorded for this clonotype. The chain recombines TRBV5-5 with TRBJ2-7, with 9 bases that match TRBD1. Looked up from germline, CDR1 is SGHKS and CDR2 is YYEKEE (reference sequence). The V segment lost 3 bases and the J segment 4 bases; nucleotides outside the gene matches: 5. The CDR3 consists of 14 residues. In DNA form, the CDR3 reads TGTGCCAGCAGCTGGACAGGGGCGAAATACGAGCAGTACTTC. It translates to CASSWTGAKYEQYF.

The genes are TRBV28 and TRBJ2-7; D gene unclear. The germline V and J ends were trimmed by 8 bases and 3 bases, with 11 bases remaining between them. Germline V gene sequence: CDR1 MDHEN, CDR2 SYDVKM. CDR3 length equals 12 residues. The CDR3 DNA follows: TGTGCCAGCTGCCTGTTTGGCTACGAGCAGTACTTC. It codes for CASCLFGYEQYF. The variable domain in full, completed from reference TRBV28 and TRBJ2-7, reads DVKVTQSSRYLVKRTGEKVFLECVQDMDHENMFWYRQDPGLGLRLIYFSYDVKMKEKGDIPEGYSVSREKKERFSLILESASTNQTSMYLCASCLFGYEQYFGPGTRLTVT.

V gene TRBV4-3 combines with J gene TRBJ2-5, with 8 bases fitting TRBD1. The germline gives CDR1 LGHNA, CDR2 YSLEER. J gave up 4 bases and V 1 base, and 5 bases lay outside the gene matches. This CDR3 comprises 15 residues. The CDR3 spells CASSQGQGRTETQYF. The CDR3 DNA follows: TGCGCCAGCAGCCAAGGACAGGGGAGAACAGAGACCCAGTACTTC.

V is TRBV28 and J is TRBJ2-1, with 11 bases identical to TRBD2. The V and J ends lost 2 bases and 6 bases, in that order; junction bases with no gene match: 12. There are 18 residues in the CDR3. Germline-derived CDR1 and CDR2 are MDHEN and SYDVKM. As DNA, the CDR3 is TGTGCCAGCAGTTTAAGCCAGACCTCTAGCGGGAGGAGCAATGAGCAGTTCTTC. This translates into CASSLSQTSSGRSNEQFF.

For the CDR3, the DNA is TGCGCCAGCAGCCAATCGTGGGGGCTAGCGGTGACAGATACGCAGTATTTT. Translation gives CASSQSWGLAVTDTQYF. This chain uses TRBV4-3 with TRBJ2-3, with D possibly matching TRBD2 (7 bases). Per the germline V gene, CDR1 is LGHNA and CDR2 is YSLEER. This CDR3 is built from 17 residues. V was pared by 2 bases and J by 3 bases, with 18 bases between.

This clonotype was detected only a few times. The genes are TRBV5-1 and TRBJ2-2, with 8 bases that match TRBD1. With 4 bases clipped from V and 6 bases from J, the junction kept 8 bases outside the gene matches. Germline V gene sequence: CDR1 SGHRS, CDR2 YFSETQ. The CDR3 is 15 residues long. CDR3 in DNA: TGCGCCAGCAGCGAAAACAGGGGGTATGCCGGGGAGCTGTTTTTT. This encodes CASSENRGYAGELFF.

This clonotype was observed a single time. At one of its ends the junction is not consistent with the germline gene, which may arise from a read error. The chain's CDR3 is CSVEGGAGESSYEQYF. The CDR3 nucleotides are TGCAGCGTCGAAGGTGGAGCGGGAGAATCTTCCTACGAGCAGTACTTC. V gene TRBV29-1 combines with J gene TRBJ2-7; TRBD2 matches 8 bases. The CDR3 is made up of 16 amino acids. The V gene's germline CDR1 is SQVTM and CDR2 ANQGSEA.